The 29 T cell receptor beta chains below come from one sample, sequenced in a study of early T cells in non-severe SARS-CoV-2 infection. TCRdb redid the calling of the 5' RACE reads with MiXCR, one entry per CDR3 protein. The profile covers about 55,000 distinct CDR3 sequences, with roughly 12% appearing a single time and more than 3.5% taken by the ten largest. The sample taken for sequencing was whole blood. The origin of the receptors is an adult who was a healthcare worker with PCR-confirmed SARS-CoV-2 infection or an uninfected control (not recorded which).

This chain links TRBV6-5 with TRBJ2-7; a possible D gene is TRBD2 (5 bases). The CDR3 runs to 11 residues. V was shortened by 8 bases and J by 6 bases, with 11 bases between the two germline ends. Germline V CDR1 and CDR2: MNHEY, SVGAGI. The CDR3 reads CASEGGSEQYF. CDR3 sequence (DNA): TGTGCCAGCGAAGGAGGATCCGAGCAGTACTTC.

This clonotype was picked up many times. The rearrangement links TRBV15 to TRBJ1-5; D unclear. This CDR3 comprises 12 residues. Germline V gene data show CDR1 as LNHNV and CDR2 as YYDKDF (reference sequence). Trimming left V 5 bases short and J 9 bases short, with 11 bases between. The DNA for the CDR3 is TGTGCCACCAGCGATGCTTATGGGCCCCAGCATTTT. Its protein product is CATSDAYGPQHF.

The V call is TRBV27, the J call TRBJ2-3; 12 nucleotides line up with TRBD2. The CDR3 is made up of 19 amino acids. V lost 5 bases to trimming and J lost 3 bases; unmatched junction nucleotides: 15. CDR1 and CDR2 (germline): MNHEY, SMNVEV (reference sequence). DNA of the CDR3: TGTGCCAGCAGTATACTCCTAGCGGGAGGGCCCTCCGTAACAGATACGCAGTATTTT. It is translated as CASSILLAGGPSVTDTQYF.

This clonotype was counted many times. This chain joins TRBV12-3 or TRBV12-4 and TRBJ2-1, with D maybe TRBD1 (5 bases). The germline V and J ends were trimmed by 5 bases and 4 bases, with 15 bases remaining between them. The CDR3 length is 15 residues. CDR3 coding DNA: TGTGCCAGCAGTACCTGGGGCTCCGGATACAATGAGCAGTTCTTC. It is translated as CASSTWGSGYNEQFF.

V gene TRBV19 combines with J gene TRBJ1-2; D is undetermined. The CDR3 length is 15 residues. Trimming pared 7 bases from V and 7 bases from J, leaving 22 bases between. Germline-derived CDR1 and CDR2 are LNHDA and SQIVND (reference sequence). DNA of the CDR3: TGTGCCAGTAAGCCCGGAAGAGCCTTGGAGACTGGCTACACCTTC. Its translation is CASKPGRALETGYTF.

This clonotype came up a few times. V gene TRBV10-1 combines with J gene TRBJ2-7; 7 bases line up with TRBD2. This CDR3 is 14 amino acids long. The germline CDR1 and CDR2 sequences are WNHNN and SYGVQD (reference sequence). The junction had 11 bases not matched to a gene; V was cut back by 8 bases and J by 4 bases. The CDR3 nucleotides are TGCGCCAGCTCCAGAGACTCTAGCGGTTACGAGCAGTACTTC. It translates to CASSRDSSGYEQYF.

This clonotype has at least ten counts. The chain has TRBV6-5 and TRBJ2-5; possible D gene TRBD1, 5 bases. The CDR3 loop spans 14 amino acids. Trimming pared 5 bases from V and 5 bases from J, leaving 15 bases between. Germline-derived CDR1 and CDR2 are MNHEY and SVGAGI. The CDR3 DNA sequence: TGTGCCAGCAGTACCCAGACAGCCCAGGAGACCCAGTACTTC. Encoded protein: CASSTQTAQETQYF.

Comments on this clonotype: A read error is possible here, since a much larger clone lies one base away. The V and J genes are TRBV15 and TRBJ2-1, with D possibly TRBD2 on 6 matching bases. This CDR3 is built from 15 residues. Trimming removed 6 bases from V and 10 bases from J, with 22 bases in between. CDR1 is LNHNV and CDR2 is YYDKDF in the germline V gene (reference sequence). CDR3 amino acids: CATSRAPRETEEQFF. CDR3 in DNA: TGTGCCACCAGTCGGGCACCACGGGAGACGGAAGAGCAGTTCTTC. Full variable domain (missing parts from reference TRBV15 and TRBJ2-1): DAMVIQNPRYQVTQFGKPVTLSCSQTLNHNVMYWYQQKSSQAPKLLFHYYDKDFNNEADTPDNFQSRRPNTSFCFLDIRSPGLGDTAMYLCATSRAPRETEEQFFGPGTRLTVL.

The chain uses TRBV6-5 and TRBJ2-7; TRBD2 might be the D (6 bases). The CDR3 contains 14 residues. V was pared by 7 bases and J by 7 bases, with 20 bases between. CDR1 is MNHEY, CDR2 SVGAGI, per germline. CDR3 residues: CASTPAGREDEQYF. CDR3 DNA: TGTGCCAGCACCCCCGCGGGCAGGGAGGATGAGCAGTACTTC.

This clonotype was picked up many times. The J gene is TRBJ1-5, the V gene TRBV19, with D uncertain. The CDR3 runs to 15 residues. V was pared by 2 bases and J by 6 bases, with 14 bases between. The V gene's germline CDR1 is LNHDA and CDR2 SQIVND (reference sequence). CDR3 protein: CASSITGSWSQPQHF. CDR3 DNA: TGTGCCAGTAGTATAACCGGGAGCTGGAGTCAGCCCCAGCATTTT.

This clonotype was seen repeatedly, ten times or more. The chain uses TRBV27 and TRBJ2-1, with 7 bases matching TRBD1. The CDR3 is 13 amino acids. The trim removed 1 base at V and 9 bases at J, leaving 3 bases unmatched. Germline V gene sequence: CDR1 MNHEY, CDR2 SMNVEV (reference sequence). In DNA, the CDR3 is TGTGCCAGCAGTTTATTAACAGGGGTTGAGCAGTTCTTC. Its translation is CASSLLTGVEQFF.

This clonotype came up many times. Here the CDR3 DNA reads TGTGCCAGCAGCCGGGATGGGGGGAACTATGGCTACACCTTC. Its translation: CASSRDGGNYGYTF. The chain couples TRBV6-6 to TRBJ1-2; weak D call: TRBD1 (5 bases). V was shortened by 6 bases and J by 2 bases, with 13 bases between the two germline ends. This CDR3 has 14 amino acids. Germline V gene lookup returns CDR1 MNHNY and CDR2 SVGAGI (reference sequence).

This clonotype occurred many times. A read error may produce the germline difference seen at one junction end. V is TRBV5-1 and J is TRBJ2-1; 7 bases are a match to TRBD2. CDR1 and CDR2 from the germline V gene are SGHRS and YFSETQ. The CDR3 runs to 15 residues. CDR3 coding DNA: TGTGCCAGCAGCTTAGGCGGGAGCTCCTACAATGAGCAGTTCTTC. Protein sequence: CASSLGGSSYNEQFF. Combining the CDR3 with reference TRBV5-1 and TRBJ2-1 gives the whole variable domain KAGVTQTPRYLIKTRGQQVTLSCSPISGHRSVSWYQQTPGQGLQFLFEYFSETQRNKGNFPGRFSGRQFSNSRSEMNVSTLELGDSALYLCASSLGGSSYNEQFFGPGTRLTVL.

This clonotype was recorded many times. The chain is built from TRBV6-4 and TRBJ2-2, with 11 bases aligning to TRBD1. This CDR3 region has 14 residues. V trimming: 9 bases; J trimming: 4 bases; junction bases outside the gene matches: 4. Germline CDR1 MRHNA, CDR2 SNTAGT. CDR3 sequence reads: CASSGTGGTGELFF. CDR3 DNA: TGTGCCAGTTCCGGGACAGGGGGCACCGGGGAGCTGTTTTTT.

This clonotype appeared many times. The rearrangement joins TRBV9 to TRBJ2-7, with D possibly TRBD1 on 5 matching bases. Trimming removed 0 bases at V and 8 bases at J, with 15 bases between. Germline-derived CDR1 and CDR2 are SGDLS and YYNGEE. The CDR3 has 14 residues. This CDR3 reads CASSVATDPTKQYF. CDR3 nucleotide sequence: TGTGCCAGCAGCGTAGCGACAGACCCTACGAAGCAGTACTTC.

There are many counts of this clonotype. This sequence joins TRBV7-9 and TRBJ1-1; TRBD1 aligns across 7 bases. CDR1 is SEHNR and CDR2 is FQNEAQ in the germline V gene (reference sequence). The CDR3 has 15 residues. V lost 5 bases, J lost 0 bases, and 6 bases stayed unmatched. For the CDR3, the DNA is TGTGCCAGCAGCCCCCAGACAGGGATGAACACTGAAGCTTTCTTT. The encoded protein is CASSPQTGMNTEAFF.

The chain combines TRBV7-9 with TRBJ1-1; D call uncertain. This CDR3 has 13 amino acids. Germline CDR1 is SEHNR and CDR2 is FQNEAQ (reference sequence). V lost 0 bases and J lost 7, with 9 bases in between. The CDR3 region has the DNA TGTGCCAGCAGCTTAGCACGACGCGGTGAAGCTTTCTTT. Amino acids: CASSLARRGEAFF.

This clonotype was detected ten times or more. The chain combines TRBV9 with TRBJ2-3, with TRBD2 matching 10 bases. CDR1 is SGDLS and CDR2 is YYNGEE in the germline V gene. This CDR3 spans 16 amino acids. The V and J ends lost 4 bases and 7 bases, in that order; junction bases with no gene match: 12. CDR3 sequence (DNA): TGTGCCAGCAGCTCCCAACTAGCGGGAAACCCCAATACGCAGTATTTT. Encoded protein: CASSSQLAGNPNTQYF.

The rearrangement uses TRBV27 and TRBJ1-3; no reliable D call. CDR3 size: 14 residues. Trimming removed 1 base at V and 8 bases at J, with 12 bases between. The V gene's germline CDR1 is MNHEY and CDR2 SMNVEV (reference sequence). The CDR3, as DNA: TGTGCCAGCAGTTTATACCCCAATAGCGACACCATATATTTT. Its translation is CASSLYPNSDTIYF.

This sequence joins TRBV7-6 and TRBJ1-5; D may be TRBD1 (6 bases). CDR3 size: 15 residues. Trimming removed 2 bases from V and 2 bases from J, with 10 bases in between. The germline V gene encodes CDR1 SGHVS and CDR2 FNYEAQ. CDR3 amino acids: CASSLSGGGNQPQHF. In nucleotides, the CDR3 is TGTGCCAGCAGCTTATCCGGGGGCGGCAATCAGCCCCAGCATTTT.

The chain carries TRBV28 and TRBJ2-7, with D unclear. Germline values: CDR1 MDHEN, CDR2 SYDVKM. With 3 bases removed from V and 4 bases from J, the gap between germline ends came to 1 base. The CDR3 is 10 residues long. The CDR3 spells CASSLYEQYF. In DNA, the CDR3 is TGTGCCAGCAGTTTGTACGAGCAGTACTTC.

The sample holds many counts of this clonotype. The chain links TRBV30 to TRBJ2-7; D may be TRBD2 (6 bases). The V and J ends lost 1 base and 3 bases respectively, with 19 bases between them. The CDR3 sequence is 16 residues long. The germline gives CDR1 GTSNPN, CDR2 SVGIG (reference sequence). CDR3 coding DNA: TGTGCCTGGAGTGGGCCTGGGACGGGAGTAGGCTACGAGCAGTACTTC. It specifies CAWSGPGTGVGYEQYF.

The sample holds a few counts of this clonotype. The V call is TRBV28, the J call TRBJ1-1; perhaps TRBD1 as D (5 bases). This CDR3 contains 12 residues. CDR1 MDHEN and CDR2 SYDVKM come from the germline V gene. The V end was cut by 8 bases, the J end by 4 bases, with 11 bases between. The CDR3 sequence is CASGVRGTEAFF. The DNA of the CDR3 is TGTGCCAGCGGAGTAAGGGGCACTGAAGCTTTCTTT.

This clonotype has at least ten counts. This rearrangement joins TRBV7-9 to TRBJ2-7; D gene ambiguous. The CDR3 contains 15 residues. Between the trimmed V and J ends, which lost 5 bases and 0 bases, there was a span of 14 bases. In germline, CDR1 is SEHNR, CDR2 FQNEAQ (reference sequence). CDR3 nucleotide sequence: TGTGCCAGCAGCCTACAGTCCACCGGCTCCTACGAGCAGTACTTC. Encoded protein: CASSLQSTGSYEQYF.

This clonotype was seen ten or more times. This chain connects TRBV5-1 to TRBJ2-1; 8 positions match TRBD2. The ends lost 6 bases at V and 8 bases at J; junction bases unmatched: 13. Germline V gene lookup returns CDR1 SGHRS and CDR2 YFSETQ. The CDR3 has 15 amino acids. The chain's CDR3 is CASTPNLSGGDEQFF. CDR3 nucleotides: TGCGCCAGCACCCCCAATTTGAGCGGGGGCGATGAGCAGTTCTTC.

This clonotype was detected only a few times. The chain links TRBV28 to TRBJ2-7; 8 nucleotides align to TRBD2. Germline-derived CDR1 and CDR2 are MDHEN and SYDVKM. Trimming removed 6 bases from V and 1 base from J; junction bases left unmatched: 8. The CDR3 covers 15 residues. The CDR3: CASSRGGIASYEQYF. CDR3 DNA sequence: TGTGCCAGCAGCCGGGGGGGCATAGCTTCCTACGAGCAGTACTTC. The complete variable domain, with remaining parts taken from reference TRBV28 and TRBJ2-7, reads DVKVTQSSRYLVKRTGEKVFLECVQDMDHENMFWYRQDPGLGLRLIYFSYDVKMKEKGDIPEGYSVSREKKERFSLILESASTNQTSMYLCASSRGGIASYEQYFGPGTRLTVT.

This clonotype was counted between two and nine times. The chain carries TRBV15 and TRBJ1-3; D ambiguous. There are 14 residues in the CDR3. The ends were cut back, 0 bases at V and 9 bases at J, with 12 bases in the middle. Germline V gives CDR1 LNHNV, CDR2 YYDKDF (reference sequence). CDR3 sequence: CATSRDGGYSTIYF. The CDR3 DNA reads as TGTGCCACCAGCAGAGATGGAGGGTATAGCACCATATATTTT.

There are a few counts of this clonotype. J is TRBJ1-4 and V is TRBV5-1; D is uncertain. The ends were cut back, 4 bases at V and 2 bases at J, with 12 bases in the middle. The length of the CDR3 is 15 residues. Germline CDR1 is SGHRS and CDR2 is YFSETQ. CDR3 DNA sequence: TGCGCCAGCAGCGGAGAGGGAAATACTAATGAAAAACTGTTTTTT. This translates into CASSGEGNTNEKLFF.

The sample holds many counts of this clonotype. V is TRBV28 and J is TRBJ2-2; D is ambiguous. Deletions cut 3 bases from V and 5 bases from J, with 13 bases between. Per the germline V gene, CDR1 is MDHEN and CDR2 is SYDVKM. CDR3 size: 15 residues. This chain's CDR3 is CASSLPAPGTGELFF. For the CDR3, the DNA is TGTGCCAGCAGTTTGCCTGCCCCCGGGACCGGGGAGCTGTTTTTT.